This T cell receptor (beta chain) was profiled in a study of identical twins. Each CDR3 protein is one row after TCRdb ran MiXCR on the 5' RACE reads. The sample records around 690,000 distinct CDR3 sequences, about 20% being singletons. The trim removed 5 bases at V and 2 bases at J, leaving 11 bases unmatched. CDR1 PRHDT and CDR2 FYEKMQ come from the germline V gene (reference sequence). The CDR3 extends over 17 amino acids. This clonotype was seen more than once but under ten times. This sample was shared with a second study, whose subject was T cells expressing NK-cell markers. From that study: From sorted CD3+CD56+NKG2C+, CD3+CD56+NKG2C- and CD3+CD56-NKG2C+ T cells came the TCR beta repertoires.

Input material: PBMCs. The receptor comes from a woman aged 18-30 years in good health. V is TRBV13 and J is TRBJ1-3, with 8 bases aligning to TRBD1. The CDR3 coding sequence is TGTGCCAGCAGCCCAAGGACAGGGCAGTTAACTGGAAACACCATATATTTT. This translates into CASSPRTGQLTGNTIYF.